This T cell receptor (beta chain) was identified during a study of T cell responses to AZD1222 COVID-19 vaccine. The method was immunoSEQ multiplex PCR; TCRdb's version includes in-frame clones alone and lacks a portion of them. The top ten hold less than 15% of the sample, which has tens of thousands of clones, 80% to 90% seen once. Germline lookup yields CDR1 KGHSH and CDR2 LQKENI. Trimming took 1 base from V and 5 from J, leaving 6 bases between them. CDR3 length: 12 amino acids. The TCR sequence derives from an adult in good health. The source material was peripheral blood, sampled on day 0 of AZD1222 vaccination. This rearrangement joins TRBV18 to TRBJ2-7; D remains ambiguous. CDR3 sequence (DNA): TGTGCCAGCTCACCACAGGACCACGAGCAGTACTTC. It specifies CASSPQDHEQYF.